A single sample is the source of the 12 T cell receptor beta chains below, sequenced in a study of beta chain features in type 1 diabetes. As every portion of the isolated RNA was reverse transcribed, the sequencing read expressed TCRB transcripts. TCRdb's table, derived via immunoSEQ multiplex PCR, lists solely in-frame clones and lacks some. Among around 150,000 clones listed, about 7% were seen once. Sequencing used central memory CD4+ T cells from blood. The receptors were sampled from a woman aged 25-40 years in good health.

The gene calls are TRBV4-2 and TRBJ2-1; a possible D gene is TRBD2 (6 bases). CDR3 length: 15 residues. Germline CDR1 and CDR2: LGHNA and YNFKEQ. V dropped 0 bases and J dropped 2 bases, with 8 bases sitting between them. The CDR3 region has the DNA TGTGCCAGCAGCCAAGATGGGGGGACCTACAATGAGCAGTTCTTC. It encodes CASSQDGGTYNEQFF.

This chain joins TRBV27 and TRBJ2-5; D remains unclear. The better agreement between TRBJ2-7 and the DNA end casts doubt on the J call. Germline V CDR1 and CDR2: MNHEY, SMNVEV (reference sequence). The CDR3 consists of 13 residues. The CDR3 DNA follows: TGTGCCAGCAGTGAACCACCATCCTACGAGCAGTACTTC. Amino acid sequence: CASSEPPSYEQYF.

The table lists this clone with many counts. This chain connects TRBV28 to TRBJ2-5, with TRBD2 matching over 7 bases. This CDR3 is built from 13 residues. CDR1 is MDHEN and CDR2 is SYDVKM in the germline V gene. Unmatched junction bases numbered 5, after V lost 8 bases and J lost 2 bases. The CDR3 DNA sequence: TGTGCCAGCGGACTAGGGTTTCAAGAGACCCAGTACTTC. Translated: CASGLGFQETQYF. The full variable domain, with the rest looked up from reference TRBV28 and TRBJ2-5, is DVKVTQSSRYLVKRTGEKVFLECVQDMDHENMFWYRQDPGLGLRLIYFSYDVKMKEKGDIPEGYSVSREKKERFSLILESASTNQTSMYLCASGLGFQETQYFGPGTRLLVL.

This clone was seen a handful of times. The rearrangement links TRBV2 to TRBJ2-1; 9 bases are shared with TRBD2. The CDR3 totals 14 residues. Per germline, CDR1 SNHLY and CDR2 FYNNEI. V gave up 6 bases and J gave up 4 bases; unmatched junction bases: 4. In DNA form, the CDR3 reads TGTGCCAGCAGGCCCCTAGCGGGATACAATGAGCAGTTCTTC. Translated: CASRPLAGYNEQFF.

The chain couples TRBV7-6 to TRBJ2-5; the D gene is possibly TRBD2 (5 bases). Germline V gives CDR1 SGHVS, CDR2 FNYEAQ. The ends were cut back, 2 bases at V and 0 bases at J, with 7 bases in the middle. This CDR3 spans 14 amino acids. Here the CDR3 reads CASSLNGNQETQYF. The CDR3 DNA sequence: TGTGCCAGCAGCTTAAACGGGAACCAAGAGACCCAGTACTTC.

This clone was seen only a few times. The chain combines TRBV30 with TRBJ1-4; a weak D match, TRBD1 (5 bases). Looked up from germline, CDR1 is GTSNPN and CDR2 is SVGIG (reference sequence). The V gene lost 3 bases and the J gene lost 8 bases, with 19 bases spanning the gap. The CDR3 runs 15 residues. CDR3 amino acids: CAWRGNAEYREKLFF. In DNA, the CDR3 is TGTGCCTGGAGGGGGAATGCTGAATACAGGGAAAAACTGTTTTTT.

This clone was detected many times. V gene TRBV19 combines with J gene TRBJ2-1; 7 bases line up with TRBD2. Germline V gene data show CDR1 as LNHDA and CDR2 as SQIVND (reference sequence). With 2 bases clipped from V and 8 bases from J, the junction kept 9 bases outside the gene matches. The length of the CDR3 is 15 residues. The DNA of the CDR3 is TGTGCCAGTAGTATACAAGGCGGGAGTTACCATGAGCAGTTCTTC. Encoded protein: CASSIQGGSYHEQFF.

This chain connects TRBV29-1 to TRBJ2-5, with D perhaps TRBD2 (5 bases). The germline V gene has CDR1 SQVTM and CDR2 ANQGSEA. This CDR3 comprises 15 residues. Trimming cost V 4 bases and J 5 bases, with 20 bases left between them. The CDR3 spells CSVVERAVSRETQYF. The CDR3 DNA sequence: TGCAGCGTTGTAGAACGAGCGGTGTCGAGGGAGACCCAGTACTTC. Using reference TRBV29-1 and TRBJ2-5 for the parts outside the CDR3, the full variable domain is SAVISQKPSRDICQRGTSLTIQCQVDSQVTMMFWYRQQPGQSLTLIATANQGSEATYESGFVIDKFPISRPNLTFSTLTVSNMSPEDSSIYLCSVVERAVSRETQYFGPGTRLLVL.

This clone was counted only a few times. The rearrangement joins TRBV15 to TRBJ2-5; D gene unclear. The CDR3 loop spans 13 amino acids. Germline loops: CDR1 LNHNV, CDR2 YYDKDF (reference sequence). V gave up 1 base and J gave up 5 bases, with 8 bases separating them. The CDR3 protein is CATSRVLGETQYF. The CDR3 DNA is TGTGCCACCAGCAGAGTTCTCGGGGAGACCCAGTACTTC.

The chain is built from TRBV13 and TRBJ1-1; D is undetermined. Trimming pared 4 bases from V and 11 bases from J, leaving 11 bases between. This CDR3 has 11 residues. Germline-derived CDR1 and CDR2 are PRHDT and FYEKMQ (reference sequence). This chain's CDR3 is CASSWSGGAFF. For the CDR3, the DNA is TGTGCCAGCAGCTGGTCGGGTGGGGCTTTCTTT.

There are a few counts of this clone. The V gene is TRBV4-2, the J gene TRBJ2-1, with TRBD2 as a possible D gene (6 bases). V gave up 1 base and J gave up 4 bases, with 17 bases separating them. Germline V CDR1 and CDR2: LGHNA, YNFKEQ. This CDR3 region has 17 residues. CDR3 sequence reads: CASSQGGTARFYNEQFF. The CDR3 coding sequence is TGTGCCAGCAGCCAAGGCGGGACTGCCCGGTTTTACAATGAGCAGTTCTTC.

In its sample, this clone was seen a few times. The CDR3 spells CASRGGTSGSPNNEQFF. DNA for the CDR3: TGTGCCAGCAGAGGCGGGACTAGCGGATCCCCTAACAATGAGCAGTTCTTC. The chain is built from TRBV7-9 and TRBJ2-1, with 11 bases matching TRBD2. The trim removed 6 bases at V and 5 bases at J, leaving 12 bases unmatched. The length of the CDR3 is 17 residues. Germline V gene sequence: CDR1 SEHNR, CDR2 FQNEAQ (reference sequence).